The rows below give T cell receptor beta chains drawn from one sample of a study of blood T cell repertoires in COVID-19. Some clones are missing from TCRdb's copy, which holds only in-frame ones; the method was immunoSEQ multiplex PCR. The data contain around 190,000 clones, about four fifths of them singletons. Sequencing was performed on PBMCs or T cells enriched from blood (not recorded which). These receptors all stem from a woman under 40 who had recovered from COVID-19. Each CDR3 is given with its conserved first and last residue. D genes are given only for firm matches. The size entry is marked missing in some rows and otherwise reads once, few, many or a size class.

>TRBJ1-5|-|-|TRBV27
TGTGCCACCTCTGAGGCAGGGGATCGGCGAGGCAATCAGCCCCAGCATTTT
CATSEAGDRRGNQPQHF
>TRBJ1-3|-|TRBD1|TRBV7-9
TGTGCCAGCAGCTCCGGACAGGTGTCTGGAAACACCATATATTTT
CASSSGQVSGNTIYF
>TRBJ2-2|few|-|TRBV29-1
TGCAGCGTTGAAGTTTTTAGCGGGGAGCTGTTTTTT
CSVEVFSGELFF
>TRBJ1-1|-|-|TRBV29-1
TGCAGCGTTGAAAGGTTCGGGTTCACTGAAGCTTTCTTT
CSVERFGFTEAFF
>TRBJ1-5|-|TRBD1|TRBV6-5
TGTGCCAGCAGGACAGGGTATAGCAATCAGCCCCAGCATTTT
CASRTGYSNQPQHF
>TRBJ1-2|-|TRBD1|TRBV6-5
TGTGCCAGCAGTTTTCCTGAGGGACAGTTCTATGGCTACACCTTC
CASSFPEGQFYGYTF
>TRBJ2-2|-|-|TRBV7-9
TGTGCCAGCAGCACCGGGACTCGAGGGACCGGGGAGCTGTTTTTT
CASSTGTRGTGELFF
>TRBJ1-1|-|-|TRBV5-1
TGCGCCAGCAGCTTGCTCTCTACAGGTCGTATTGGTTTCTTT
CASSLLSTGRIGFF
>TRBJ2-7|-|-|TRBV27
TGTGCCAGCAGTTTCACGAGGGCCTATTATACCTCCTACGAGCAGTACTTC
CASSFTRAYYTSYEQYF
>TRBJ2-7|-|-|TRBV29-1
TGCAGCGTTGTGGTGCAGTCCTACGAGCAGTACTTC
CSVVVQSYEQYF
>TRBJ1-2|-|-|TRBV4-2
TGTGCCAGCAGCCAAGTTTTGGGGGCGAGGGGCTACACCTTC
CASSQVLGARGYTF
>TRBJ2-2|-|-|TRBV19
TGTGCCAGTAGCATGACTGTGACCACCGGGGAGCTGTTTTTT
CASSMTVTTGELFF
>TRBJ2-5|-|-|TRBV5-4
TGTGCCAGCAGCGCCAGGGGCCAAGAGACCCAGTACTTC
CASSARGQETQYF
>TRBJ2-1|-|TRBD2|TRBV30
TGTGCCTGGAGTGCACCAATAGCGGGAGCCTACAATGAGCAGTTCTTC
CAWSAPIAGAYNEQFF
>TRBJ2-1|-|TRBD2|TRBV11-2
TGTGCCAGCAGCACCCTTGGGCGGGAGGTTGTCAATGAGCAGTTCTTC
CASSTLGREVVNEQFF
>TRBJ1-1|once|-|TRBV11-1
TGTGCCAGCAGCTTAGCGCAGGGAAACACTGAAGCTTTCTTT
CASSLAQGNTEAFF
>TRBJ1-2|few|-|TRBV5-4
TGTGCCAGCAGCTTATCCCCGGGGGGGGGAGGGAACTATGGCTACACCTTC
CASSLSPGGGGNYGYTF
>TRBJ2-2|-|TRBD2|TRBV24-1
TGTGCCACCAGTGACCCGGGACTAAGAGGGGTCGGGGAGCTGTTTTTT
CATSDPGLRGVGELFF
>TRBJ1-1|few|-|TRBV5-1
TGCGCCAGCAGCTTTGAGGGTAGGACTGAAGCTTTCTTT
CASSFEGRTEAFF
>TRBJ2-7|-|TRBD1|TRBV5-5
TGTGCCAGCAGCCTGGGACAGGGGGTAGACGAGCAGTACTTC
CASSLGQGVDEQYF
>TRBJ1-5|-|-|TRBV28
TGTGCCAGCAGTGGACAGCCCATTGGCAATCAGCCCCAGCATTTT
CASSGQPIGNQPQHF
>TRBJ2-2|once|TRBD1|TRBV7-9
TGTGCCAGCAGCCCCCGGGACAGGGGGAACACCGGGGAGCTGTTTTTT
CASSPRDRGNTGELFF
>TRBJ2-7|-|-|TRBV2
TGTGCCAGCAGTGACGGAGCGACGGGCTTC
CASSDGATGF
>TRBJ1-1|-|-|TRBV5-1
TGCGCCAGCAGCTTGGTGGGAGGGTCGAACACTGAAGCTTTCTTT
CASSLVGGSNTEAFF
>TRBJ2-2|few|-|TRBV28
TGTGCCAGCAGCGTTGATTTGATAACTAGGGAGCTGTTTTTT
CASSVDLITRELFF
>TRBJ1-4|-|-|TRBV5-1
TGCGCCAGCAGCCCCCGACAGGCTAATGAAAAACTGTTTTTT
CASSPRQANEKLFF
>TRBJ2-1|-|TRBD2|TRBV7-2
TGTGCCAGCAGCTTCGGACTAGCGGGAGGGCCCTCTGACAATGAGCAGTTCTTC
CASSFGLAGGPSDNEQFF
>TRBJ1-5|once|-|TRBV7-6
TGTGCCAGCAGCTTAGGAGGTCCTCAGCCCCAGCATTTT
CASSLGGPQPQHF
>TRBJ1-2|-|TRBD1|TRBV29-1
TGCAGCGCCGAGGTAGGGGGCGTAGGAGGCTACACCTTC
CSAEVGGVGGYTF
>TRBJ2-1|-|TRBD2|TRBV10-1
TGCGCCAGCAGTGAGCCGAGACTAGCGGGAGTATTCTTC
CASSEPRLAGVFF
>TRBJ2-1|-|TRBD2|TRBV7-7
TGTGCTAGCAGCTTAAGTTCTAGCGGGAGTTTCGGCAATGAGCAGTTCTTC
CASSLSSSGSFGNEQFF
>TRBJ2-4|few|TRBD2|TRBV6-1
TGTGCCAGCAGTGAAGCTTTGCGGGAGCATCACTTTCTAGCCAAAAACATTCAGTACTTC
CASSEALREHHFLAKNIQYF
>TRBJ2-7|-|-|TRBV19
TGTGCCAGTAATACCTCTCCCGGGAACGAGCAGTACTTC
CASNTSPGNEQYF
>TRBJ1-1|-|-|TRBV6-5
TGTGCCAGCAGTCTTAGTGGTGGCACTGAAGCTTTCTTT
CASSLSGGTEAFF
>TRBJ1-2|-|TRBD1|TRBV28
TGTGCCAGCAGTGCAAGACAGGGGGAAGTCTATGGCTACACCTTC
CASSARQGEVYGYTF
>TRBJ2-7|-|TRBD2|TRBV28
TGTGCCAGCAGCAACCTCGGACGGGGAGGACTAGCGGGCGGATTGGAGCAGTACTTC
CASSNLGRGGLAGGLEQYF
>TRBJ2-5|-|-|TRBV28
TGTGCCAGCAGTCCTACCAAGTGGGGGGTTAGGGAGACCCAGTACTTC
CASSPTKWGVRETQYF
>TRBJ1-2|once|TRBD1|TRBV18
TGTGCCAGCTCTCCATCCCATGGGACAGGCGGTGGCTACACCTTC
CASSPSHGTGGGYTF
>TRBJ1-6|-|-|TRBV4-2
TGTGCCAGCAGCCAAGATTTAGCAGGGAGGGTATATTCACCCCTCCACTTT
CASSQDLAGRVYSPLHF
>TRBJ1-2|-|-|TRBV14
TGTGCCAGCAGTCCCCTGAACAGCGGAGGCTACACCTTC
CASSPLNSGGYTF
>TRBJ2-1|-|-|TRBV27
TGTGCCAGCAGCCTCGGGACACCTGACAATGAGCAGTTCTTC
CASSLGTPDNEQFF
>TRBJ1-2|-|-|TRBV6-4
TGTGCCAGCAGTGACCGGCAGGGAGGTGGCTACACCTTC
CASSDRQGGGYTF
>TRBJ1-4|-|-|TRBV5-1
TGCGCCAGCAGCTTGGCTACCGGACCGGGAGGTGAAAAACTGTTTTTT
CASSLATGPGGEKLFF
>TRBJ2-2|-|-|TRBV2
TGTGCCAGCAGTCGACTAGAAGGAAACACCGGGGAGCTGTTTTTT
CASSRLEGNTGELFF
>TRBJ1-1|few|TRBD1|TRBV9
TGTGCCAGCAGCGTAGTGTACAGGGGGAACACTGAAGCTTTCTTT
CASSVVYRGNTEAFF
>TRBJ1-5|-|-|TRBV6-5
TGTGCCAGCATGAAGCCGGGACAATCCTATCAGCCCCAGCATTTT
CASMKPGQSYQPQHF
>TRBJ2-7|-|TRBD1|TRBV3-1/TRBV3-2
TGTGCCAGCAGCAGGGGACAGCACACCTACGAGCAGTACTTC
CASSRGQHTYEQYF